A selection of T cell receptor beta chains follows, all from one sample in a study of blood T cell repertoires in COVID-19. Assay: immunoSEQ multiplex PCR; the TCRdb copy retains only in-frame clones and omits some. Among over 200,000 clones listed, more than 85% were seen once. The sample comprised peripheral blood. The receptor source for this set is a man in his 60s with COVID-19, enrolled during active disease. The CDR3 runs from the conserved cysteine through the conserved F or W. Fields, in order: D gene, J gene, V gene, CDR3 DNA, CDR3 protein. A D gene is named only where the DNA matches it firmly.

D gene: TRBD1; J gene: TRBJ2-7; V gene: TRBV4-3; CDR3 DNA: TGCGCCAGCAGCCCCGTATACGGGACAGTATACGAGCAGTACTTC; CDR3 protein: CASSPVYGTVYEQYF
D gene: -; J gene: TRBJ1-2; V gene: TRBV5-6; CDR3 DNA: TGTGCCAGCAGCCGCGGTCAGCTCTTTAACTATGGCTACACCTTC; CDR3 protein: CASSRGQLFNYGYTF
D gene: -; J gene: TRBJ1-2; V gene: TRBV16; CDR3 DNA: TGTGCCAGCAGCCAATCGGGGCCACAGATTCCCCAAACCTACACCTTC; CDR3 protein: CASSQSGPQIPQTYTF
D gene: TRBD2; J gene: TRBJ2-7; V gene: TRBV7-8; CDR3 DNA: TGTGCCAGCAGCGAGGGACTAGCGGCCTACGAGCAGTACTTC; CDR3 protein: CASSEGLAAYEQYF
D gene: TRBD1; J gene: TRBJ1-5; V gene: TRBV2; CDR3 DNA: TGTGCCAGCAGTGAAGCGCTTCCACAGGGGGACGGGATTCCCCAGCATTTT; CDR3 protein: CASSEALPQGDGIPQHF
D gene: -; J gene: TRBJ1-3; V gene: TRBV7-9; CDR3 DNA: TGTGCCAGCAGTAAGACAGTCTCTGGAAACACCATATATTTT; CDR3 protein: CASSKTVSGNTIYF
D gene: TRBD2; J gene: TRBJ2-3; V gene: TRBV19; CDR3 DNA: TGTGCCAGTACCCGAGGACTAGCAATGGTCACAGATACGCAGTATTTT; CDR3 protein: CASTRGLAMVTDTQYF
D gene: TRBD2; J gene: TRBJ2-5; V gene: TRBV27; CDR3 DNA: TGTGCCAGCAGGGGAGCGGGAGAGGTCCGGGGGGAGACCCAGTACTTC; CDR3 protein: CASRGAGEVRGETQYF
D gene: -; J gene: TRBJ1-1; V gene: TRBV12-3/TRBV12-4; CDR3 DNA: TGTGCCAGCAGTGGACTCCGGGGGACTGAAGCTTTCTTT; CDR3 protein: CASSGLRGTEAFF
D gene: TRBD2; J gene: TRBJ2-7; V gene: TRBV5-1; CDR3 DNA: TGCGCCAGCAGCCCGGGACTAGGGCGGGGGGGCTTATACGAGCAGTACTTC; CDR3 protein: CASSPGLGRGGLYEQYF
D gene: -; J gene: TRBJ2-7; V gene: TRBV6-6; CDR3 DNA: TGTGCCAGCAGTTACTCGCGGACAGATTACGAGCAGTACTTC; CDR3 protein: CASSYSRTDYEQYF
D gene: -; J gene: TRBJ1-5; V gene: TRBV19; CDR3 DNA: TGTGCCAGTAGTACAGCGCCGTATAGCAATCAGCCCCAGCATTTT; CDR3 protein: CASSTAPYSNQPQHF
D gene: -; J gene: TRBJ2-2; V gene: TRBV15; CDR3 DNA: TGTGCCACCAGCAGTCGGCAGGATAACACCGGGGAGCTGTTTTTT; CDR3 protein: CATSSRQDNTGELFF
D gene: -; J gene: TRBJ2-7; V gene: TRBV21-1; CDR3 DNA: TGTGCCAGCACCTCCGGGACAGGGATAATTGAGCAGTACTTC; CDR3 protein: CASTSGTGIIEQYF